A selection of T cell receptor beta chains follows, all from one sample in a study of T cell responses to AZD1222 COVID-19 vaccine. Here immunoSEQ multiplex PCR was the method, and the copy in TCRdb shows in-frame clones only, minus some. The table records around 120,000 clones, 92% of them present only once. This specimen consisted of peripheral blood, obtained on day 0 of AZD1222 vaccination. All receptors derive from an adult in good health. Both conserved end residues are part of each CDR3. Each record gives: clone size, V gene, J gene, D gene, CDR3 DNA, CDR3 protein. D genes are given only for firm matches. Size is omitted from some rows. Given values are once, few, many or a class for expanded clones.

-	TRBV5-5	TRBJ1-2	-	TGTGCCAGCAGCTTGCTTGCAGGGGCATATGGCTACACCTTC	CASSLLAGAYGYTF
-	TRBV30	TRBJ2-2	TRBD1	TGTGCCTGGAGTGTTGGCGACAGGGTCTATCGAAACACCGGGGAGCTGTTTTTT	CAWSVGDRVYRNTGELFF
-	TRBV10-2	TRBJ1-2	TRBD1	TGCGCCAGCATAGATATGCGGCACAGGGGGCTCCCCGTTCTCTATGGCTACACCTTC	CASIDMRHRGLPVLYGYTF
-	TRBV7-9	TRBJ2-1	-	TGTGCCAGCAGTTGGGACATCAATGAGCAGTTCTTC	CASSWDINEQFF
-	TRBV11-3	TRBJ2-2	-	TGTGCCAGCAGCCACCCCGGGGGCACGAACACCGGGGAGCTGTTTTTT	CASSHPGGTNTGELFF
once	TRBV7-2	TRBJ2-7	-	TGTGCCAGCAGCCCGAGAGGACCCAGCTCCTACGAGCAGTACTTC	CASSPRGPSSYEQYF
-	TRBV29-1	TRBJ2-1	-	TGCAGCGTTGAAGATCTCAGGTACAATGAGCAGTTCTTC	CSVEDLRYNEQFF
-	TRBV6-2/TRBV6-3	TRBJ2-7	-	TGTGCCAGCAGCAAGAACACCGGGACTCCGACCTACGAGCAGTACTTC	CASSKNTGTPTYEQYF
-	TRBV7-8	TRBJ2-7	-	TGTGCCAGCAGCACCTACCGGGACCTTAGGGGCGAGCAGTACTTC	CASSTYRDLRGEQYF
-	TRBV4-3	TRBJ2-1	TRBD2	TGCGCCAGCAGCCAAGCTAGCGGGGGGGCCAATGAGCAGTTCTTC	CASSQASGGANEQFF
-	TRBV12-5	TRBJ2-7	TRBD1	TGTGCTAGTGGCGGTTCGGACAGGGGTCCCCGCTACGAGCAGTACTTC	CASGGSDRGPRYEQYF
few	TRBV10-1	TRBJ1-6	TRBD1	TGCGCCAGCAGTGAGTCGGCAGGGGGCTTTTCACCCCTCCACTTT	CASSESAGGFSPLHF
-	TRBV4-1	TRBJ1-6	-	TGCGCCAGCAGCCAAGTGCGCGATTCACCCCTCCACTTT	CASSQVRDSPLHF
-	TRBV11-2	TRBJ1-3	TRBD1	TGTGCCAGCAGCTCCTGGGACAGGGCGGGAAACACCATATATTTT	CASSSWDRAGNTIYF
-	TRBV19	TRBJ2-7	-	TGTGCCAGTAGTATGGGCCCCAGGCCCACCTACGAGCAGTACTTC	CASSMGPRPTYEQYF
-	TRBV11-2	TRBJ1-1	-	TGTGCCAGCAGCTTTGGGAGTTCGAACACTGAAGCTTTCTTT	CASSFGSSNTEAFF
-	TRBV28	TRBJ2-5	-	TGTGCCAGCAGTCCTTTAGGAGAGACCCAGTACTTC	CASSPLGETQYF
-	TRBV10-1	TRBJ2-1	TRBD2	TGCGCCAGCAGTGAAAGTTTGGGACTAGCTTACAATGAGCAGTTCTTC	CASSESLGLAYNEQFF